The rows below give T cell receptor beta chains drawn from one sample of a study of CXCR3-negative and CXCR3-positive naive CD8 T cells. TCRdb derives one entry per CDR3 protein from the 5' RACE reads, leaving out DNA. The sample includes tens of thousands of distinct CDR3 sequences. The specimen was naive CXCR3- CD8+ T cells from blood. These receptors were obtained from a human donor in good health. Some clones in this sample may be carry-over from other donors' samples. CDR3s include the opening cysteine and the closing phenylalanine or tryptophan. Clone size is given for some rows only: seen once, a few or many times, or a class if the clone is expanded.

clone_size	v_call	j_call	cdr3_aa
.	TRBV7-6	TRBJ2-7	CASSPGQGASYEQYF
.	TRBV7-3	TRBJ1-1	CASRQHGTGLTEAFF
.	TRBV25-1	TRBJ1-2	CASSHPPGQGYTF
.	TRBV6-2/TRBV6-3	TRBJ2-1	CASSEGLSSYNEQFF
.	TRBV12-5	TRBJ2-1	CASGLGSNEQFF
.	TRBV29-1	TRBJ1-2	CSVDPQNDYGYTF
.	TRBV7-9	TRBJ1-1	CASSLNAGTEAFF
.	TRBV29-1	TRBJ1-1	CSVEEAMGTEAFF
.	TRBV2	TRBJ2-2	CASSVVSGLPNTGELFF
.	TRBV29-1	TRBJ2-1	CSVGLAGAYNEQFF
.	TRBV27	TRBJ2-1	CASSLRVYNEQFF
.	TRBV28	TRBJ2-7	CASSLALVNEQYF
.	TRBV29-1	TRBJ1-2	CSVYGQGVAYGYTF
.	TRBV6-5	TRBJ2-1	CASSYEDEQFF
.	TRBV7-2	TRBJ1-2	CASSQGTRYGYTF
.	TRBV11-2	TRBJ2-3	CASGLGGSRDTQYF
.	TRBV9	TRBJ2-2	CASSVYLAGTGELFF
.	TRBV5-1	TRBJ2-1	CASSFYLDNEQFF
.	TRBV6-5	TRBJ2-6	CASSPPWLSGANVLTF
.	TRBV7-6	TRBJ2-5	CASSLGSETQYF
.	TRBV12-3/TRBV12-4	TRBJ1-1	CASSLGTEAFF
.	TRBV5-1	TRBJ2-7	CASSLVGSGAYEQYF
medium-sized	TRBV11-3	TRBJ2-3	CASSLGTGDTQYF
.	TRBV4-3	TRBJ2-7	CASSPARDGAYEQYF
.	TRBV12-3/TRBV12-4	TRBJ1-1	CASSLGRGGRAFF
.	TRBV10-2	TRBJ2-7	CASSEGGLHEQYF
.	TRBV3-1	TRBJ2-3	CASSQEERFPTDTQYF
.	TRBV7-9	TRBJ1-2	CASSFVGTYGYTF
.	TRBV6-6	TRBJ2-5	CASTRGLAETQYF
.	TRBV28	TRBJ2-7	CASSPAGYSYEQYF
.	TRBV28	TRBJ1-5	CASSLRGRPEPQHF
.	TRBV7-2	TRBJ2-7	CASSLDGQGAYYEQYF
.	TRBV29-1	TRBJ2-7	CSVKWRGQLSYEQYF
.	TRBV6-6	TRBJ2-3	CASSSGGGTDTQYF
.	TRBV11-2	TRBJ2-1	CAGSLRQEINNEQFF
.	TRBV27	TRBJ2-2	CASSLLNGELFF
.	TRBV29-1	TRBJ2-1	CSVEDRDSYNEQFF
.	TRBV29-1	TRBJ2-3	CSVSGQGSTDTQYF
.	TRBV29-1	TRBJ2-2	CSVEGQTGELFF
.	TRBV25-1	TRBJ2-7	CASSEYAQGAGEQYF
.	TRBV12-3/TRBV12-4	TRBJ1-2	CASSPPFEGRNGYTF
.	TRBV15	TRBJ2-3	CATSRVGGTDTQYF
.	TRBV5-1	TRBJ1-4	CASSQGQTNEKLFF
.	TRBV12-3/TRBV12-4	TRBJ1-2	CASSSYRDGYTF
.	TRBV7-9	TRBJ2-7	CASSQPGAYEQYF
.	TRBV28	TRBJ2-5	CASSLRKGETQYF
.	TRBV20-1	TRBJ1-1	CSVRKDTEAFF
.	TRBV12-3/TRBV12-4	TRBJ2-7	CASSSRSSYEQYF
.	TRBV28	TRBJ2-7	CASSSLGLAGFYEQYF
.	TRBV4-3	TRBJ1-2	CAGSQENGPNYGYTF
.	TRBV4-1	TRBJ2-1	CASSQSQTANEQFF
.	TRBV29-1	TRBJ1-1	CSVELITNTEAFF
.	TRBV5-1	TRBJ2-7	CASSLGDQYEQYF
.	TRBV4-2	TRBJ2-1	CASSPTFVLGRVDNEQFF
.	TRBV7-2	TRBJ2-1	CASNLGGDYNEQFF
.	TRBV29-1	TRBJ1-6	CSAATGDSPLHF
.	TRBV20-1	TRBJ2-7	CSARPTSLVYEQYF
.	TRBV3-1	TRBJ1-2	CASSQHRDREGPTYGYTF